This T cell receptor beta chain was documented in a study of shared clonotypes between healthy human individuals. Concerning this clone itself: What it binds is not known.

The data were produced by immunoSEQ multiplex PCR, yet TCRdb's version contains in-frame clones alone and is incomplete. The repertoire holds some 1,100,000 clones, around 78% seen once, with approximately 0.5% in the top ten. Broader study findings: With few donors, the genetic and exposure-history diversity represented was limited.

The sample comprised memory CD4+ T cells from PBMCs. As to subset: CD45RA-negative fraction. This clonotype originated in a man aged 18 to 29 in good health. Some clones in this sample may be carry-over from other donors' samples.

CDR3: CASSPILGSSGANVLTF. CDR3 DNA: TGTGCCAGCTCACCGATACTGGGGTCCTCTGGGGCCAACGTCCTGACTTTC. The rearrangement joins TRBV18 to TRBJ2-6; D is undetermined. Trimming left V 3 bases short and J 0 bases short, with 12 bases between. This CDR3 is built from 17 residues. The V gene's germline CDR1 is KGHSH and CDR2 LQKENI.